The rows below give T cell receptor beta chains drawn from one sample of a study of vaccination effects on CD4 cells after COVID-19. TCRdb keeps only in-frame clones here, not all; method: immunoSEQ multiplex PCR. The data contain about 24,000 clones, under 80% of them singletons. Their cognate antigens are unknown. The sequencing here drew on CD4+ T cells from PBMCs cultured with HCoV-NL63 spike peptides, taken after COVID-19 vaccination. The receptors were gathered from a human donor who received a COVID-19 vaccine. The CDR3 runs from the conserved cysteine through the conserved F or W. Fields, in order: CDR3 length, J gene, V gene, CDR3 protein.

len: 16
j_gene: TRBJ2-2
v_gene: TRBV4-1
CDR3aa: CASTPRGGGNTGELFF

len: 13
j_gene: TRBJ1-1
v_gene: TRBV7-9
CDR3aa: CASSLQGQVEAFF

len: 16
j_gene: TRBJ1-4
v_gene: TRBV3-1/TRBV3-2
CDR3aa: CASSQDLGATNEKLFF

len: 16
j_gene: TRBJ1-6
v_gene: TRBV6-6
CDR3aa: CASSHLGTGDFSPLHF

len: 12
j_gene: TRBJ2-1
v_gene: TRBV10-3
CDR3aa: CAISAGLDGTFF

len: 15
j_gene: TRBJ1-2
v_gene: TRBV2
CDR3aa: CASSEVVGQGHGYTF

len: 15
j_gene: TRBJ1-6
v_gene: TRBV7-3
CDR3aa: CASSLGRGPGSPLHF

len: 16
j_gene: TRBJ1-6
v_gene: TRBV4-1
CDR3aa: CASSQESSSYNSPLHF

len: 15
j_gene: TRBJ2-3
v_gene: TRBV27
CDR3aa: CASSPRREGSDTQYF

len: 20
j_gene: TRBJ2-1
v_gene: TRBV29-1
CDR3aa: CSVEGVPRLAGGSSYNEQFF

len: 15
j_gene: TRBJ2-2
v_gene: TRBV4-1
CDR3aa: CASSLGSFRTGELFF

len: 15
j_gene: TRBJ2-5
v_gene: TRBV6-1
CDR3aa: CASSEWTGGLETQYF

len: 16
j_gene: TRBJ2-1
v_gene: TRBV10-3
CDR3aa: CAISGLAGRSYNEQFF

len: 16
j_gene: TRBJ1-4
v_gene: TRBV5-8
CDR3aa: CASSFGQLATNEKLFF